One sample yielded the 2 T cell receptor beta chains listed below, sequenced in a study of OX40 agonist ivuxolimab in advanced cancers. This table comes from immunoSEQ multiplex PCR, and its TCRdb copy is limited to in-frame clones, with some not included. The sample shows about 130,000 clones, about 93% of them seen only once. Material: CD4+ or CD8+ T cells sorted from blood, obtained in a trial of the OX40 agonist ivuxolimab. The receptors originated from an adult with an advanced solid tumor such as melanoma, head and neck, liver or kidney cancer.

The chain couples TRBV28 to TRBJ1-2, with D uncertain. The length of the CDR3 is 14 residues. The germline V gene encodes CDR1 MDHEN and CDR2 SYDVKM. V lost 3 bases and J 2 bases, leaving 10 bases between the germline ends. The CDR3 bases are TGTGCCAGCAGTTTGTCGGGCAGAAACTATGGCTACACCTTC. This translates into CASSLSGRNYGYTF.

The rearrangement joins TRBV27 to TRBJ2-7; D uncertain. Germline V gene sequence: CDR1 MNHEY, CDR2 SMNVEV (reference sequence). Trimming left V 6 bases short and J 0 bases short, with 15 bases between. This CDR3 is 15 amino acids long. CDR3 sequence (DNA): TGTGCCAGCAGCCCCCGACTGATAAGCTCCTACGAGCAGTACTTC. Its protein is CASSPRLISSYEQYF.